A selection of T cell receptor beta chains follows, all from one sample in a study of cytomegalovirus exposure and HLA in healthy donors. TCRdb keeps only in-frame clones here, not all; method: immunoSEQ multiplex PCR. The sample yields 110,000 or so clones, about 78% seen once. The sequenced sample consisted of PBMCs. The receptors stem from a woman under 40 in good health and CMV-seropositive. Each CDR3 is given with its conserved first and last residue. Each record gives: clone size, J gene, D gene, V gene, CDR3 DNA, CDR3 protein. D genes are given only for firm matches. Clone sizes are given selectively: once, few, many, or a class where the clone is expanded.

size: .; J: TRBJ1-1; D: .; V: TRBV6-6; DNA: TGTGCCAGCAGTTACGTGACAGTAGACACTGAAGCTTTCTTT; CDR3: CASSYVTVDTEAFF
size: .; J: TRBJ1-1; D: .; V: TRBV6-1; DNA: TGTGCCAGCAGTGAAGGAGGGCAGCGGAGGAGAACTTTCTTT; CDR3: CASSEGGQRRRTFF
size: .; J: TRBJ1-5; D: .; V: TRBV6-6; DNA: TGTGCCAGCTATACAGGGTGGAGGCAGGATCAGCCCCAGCATTTT; CDR3: CASYTGWRQDQPQHF
size: .; J: TRBJ1-1; D: .; V: TRBV5-1; DNA: TGCGCCAGCAGCTCCTCAACAGGGAGTTCTGAAGCTTTCTTT; CDR3: CASSSSTGSSEAFF
size: .; J: TRBJ2-3; D: .; V: TRBV6-4; DNA: TGTGCCAGCAGTGACGAGACTACAAGCACAGATACGCAGTATTTT; CDR3: CASSDETTSTDTQYF
size: .; J: TRBJ1-1; D: .; V: TRBV7-6; DNA: TGTGCCAGCAGCTTAGGGCAGGGCGAAACTGAAGCTTTCTTT; CDR3: CASSLGQGETEAFF
size: .; J: TRBJ1-2; D: .; V: TRBV27; DNA: TGTGCCAGCAGTTTACAGGGTCCGAACTATGGCTACACCTTC; CDR3: CASSLQGPNYGYTF
size: .; J: TRBJ2-7; D: TRBD1; V: TRBV5-1; DNA: TGCGCCAGCAGCACCGGGACAGGGGGTTACGGCGAGCAGTACTTC; CDR3: CASSTGTGGYGEQYF
size: .; J: TRBJ1-1; D: .; V: TRBV30; DNA: TGTGCCTGGAGTGTGGGGGGGGCGAGAACTGAAGCTTTCTTT; CDR3: CAWSVGGARTEAFF
size: .; J: TRBJ2-1; D: TRBD2; V: TRBV2; DNA: TGTGCCAGCAGTGGGACTAGCGGGGGGTTTCACAATGAGCAGTTCTTC; CDR3: CASSGTSGGFHNEQFF
size: .; J: TRBJ2-3; D: TRBD2; V: TRBV7-9; DNA: TGTGCCAGCAGCTTAGCGGACTCTAGCGGGGGGGCGTGGCGAGATACGCAGTATTTT; CDR3: CASSLADSSGGAWRDTQYF
size: .; J: TRBJ2-5; D: .; V: TRBV2; DNA: TGTGCCAGTGCCGGACAGAATGCGGCCCAGTACTTC; CDR3: CASAGQNAAQYF
size: once; J: TRBJ2-6; D: TRBD1; V: TRBV7-9; DNA: TGTGCCAGCAGCCACGGGACAGGGTTAGCTGGGGCCAACGTCCTGACTTTC; CDR3: CASSHGTGLAGANVLTF
size: .; J: TRBJ2-1; D: .; V: TRBV6-5; DNA: TGTGCCAGCAGTTACGAGGGGGGGCGCAATGAGCAGTTCTTC; CDR3: CASSYEGGRNEQFF
size: .; J: TRBJ1-4; D: TRBD1; V: TRBV19; DNA: TGTGCCAGTAGTATTTTAGGGGGCGCGGTTCAAAAACTGTTTTTT; CDR3: CASSILGGAVQKLFF
size: .; J: TRBJ1-5; D: .; V: TRBV6-1; DNA: TGTGCCAGCAGTAACGGTTTTAGGAGCAATCATCCCCAGCATTTT; CDR3: CASSNGFRSNHPQHF
size: .; J: TRBJ1-2; D: .; V: TRBV19; DNA: TGTGCCAGTGGGGAGGGCGGAGCTAACTATGGCTACACCTTC; CDR3: CASGEGGANYGYTF
size: few; J: TRBJ2-7; D: .; V: TRBV29-1; DNA: TGCAGCGCAAGGACTACGAGCTCCTACGAGCAGTACTTC; CDR3: CSARTTSSYEQYF
size: .; J: TRBJ2-1; D: TRBD2; V: TRBV2; DNA: TGTGCCAGCCATACTAGCGGGAGTGGGAATGAGCAGTTCTTC; CDR3: CASHTSGSGNEQFF
size: .; J: TRBJ1-5; D: .; V: TRBV21-1; DNA: TGTGCCAGCAGCAAAGAATACAGGGTGGAGAATCAGCCCCAGCATTTT; CDR3: CASSKEYRVENQPQHF
size: .; J: TRBJ1-1; D: TRBD1; V: TRBV7-9; DNA: TGTGCCAGCAGCCGGGACAGGGGAAAGAACACTGAAGCTTTCTTT; CDR3: CASSRDRGKNTEAFF
size: .; J: TRBJ2-2; D: TRBD1; V: TRBV6-1; DNA: TGTGCCAGCAGTGGAAGGACAGGGGACACCGGGGAGCTGTTTTTT; CDR3: CASSGRTGDTGELFF
size: .; J: TRBJ1-1; D: .; V: TRBV5-6; DNA: TGTGCCAGCAGCGAAATTACCGACAGGCGGAACACTGAAGCTTTCTTT; CDR3: CASSEITDRRNTEAFF
size: .; J: TRBJ2-7; D: .; V: TRBV14; DNA: TGTGCCAGCAGTATAAGGGCCTGGGGGGGCAACTACGAGCAGTACTTC; CDR3: CASSIRAWGGNYEQYF
size: once; J: TRBJ1-6; D: TRBD1; V: TRBV19; DNA: TGTGCCAGTAGTTTACAGGGGAACTCACCCCTCCACTTT; CDR3: CASSLQGNSPLHF
size: few; J: TRBJ2-3; D: TRBD2; V: TRBV4-2; DNA: TGTGCCAGCAGCCAGTCGACGGGGGGGCCTAGCACAGATACGCAGTATTTT; CDR3: CASSQSTGGPSTDTQYF
size: .; J: TRBJ2-1; D: .; V: TRBV6-1; DNA: TGTGCCAGCAGTAGGGGACAGTCGGAGGGGTTCTTC; CDR3: CASSRGQSEGFF
size: .; J: TRBJ1-1; D: TRBD1; V: TRBV5-5; DNA: TGTGCCAGCAGCTGGGGACAGGGGAGGACTGAAGCTTTCTTT; CDR3: CASSWGQGRTEAFF